This T cell receptor beta chain stems from a study of OX40 agonist ivuxolimab in advanced cancers. Turning to the overall study: Ivuxolimab, which targeted the costimulatory receptor OX40 (CD134), was an agonistic, fully human IgG2 monoclonal antibody. Partial responses were achieved by three dose-escalation patients, of whom one had hepatocellular carcinoma and two had cutaneous melanoma. Patients were allowed to have had prior anti-PD-1, anti-PD-L1 or anti-CTLA-4 therapy, and approximately 39% of the dose-escalation patients had been treated with checkpoint inhibitors. The dose-escalation cohort was around 83% male with a mean age of around 62 years, ranging from about 20 to 85. Of the 52 patients in dose escalation, some 20 had hepatocellular carcinoma, some 15 had melanoma, 9 had renal cell carcinoma and 9 had head and neck cancer. The monotherapy dose-escalation portion (N of about 47 patients) of the phase I ivuxolimab trial is reported in the paper. Intravenous ivuxolimab was administered to patients every 2 weeks at six dose levels: 0.01, 0.1, 0.3, 1.5, 3 and 10 mg/kg. Peripheral TCRbeta sequencing was intended to test whether TCR sequence diversity was altered and clonal T-cell expansion was caused by ivuxolimab. Points the paper makes about the study in general: Low levels of normalized T-cell clonal expansion were also seen in some patients who did not respond. After ivuxolimab, CD8+ T cells had more expanded clones than CD4+ T cells on average. The antigen specificity of the clonally expanded peripheral T cells was not determined. Clonal expansion of both CD4+ and CD8+ blood T cells was observed from baseline to week 6 at doses 0.1 to 3.0 mg/kg. In the 0.1-3.0 mg/kg groups, partial responders had among the lowest normalized peripheral clonal expansion, particularly in CD8+ T cells.

A note on this clone: What this receptor recognizes is not known. No per-base quality is available; no much larger clone lies one base away.

Patients with a history of autoimmune disease or receiving systemic immunosuppression were excluded from the trial. In every dose cohort, peripheral blood was drawn for TCR sequencing at baseline, cycle 4 day 1, and cycle 7 day 1. The samples were taken from a phase I, first-in-human, multicenter, open-label dose-escalation trial of ivuxolimab. The trial enrolled adults with locally advanced or metastatic head and neck squamous cell, hepatocellular, melanoma or renal cell carcinoma. Before TCR sequencing, CD4+ T cells and CD8+ T cells were sorted from peripheral blood as separate populations. To sequence the TCRbeta CDR3 region, genomic DNA was isolated from the sorted cells. The immunoSEQ Assay was used to sequence the TCRbeta CDR3 regions. TCRdb carries this immuneACCESS record with in-frame sequences only. Its versions omit some clonotypes, under half of them owing to an unresolved V gene in the studies checked, with the rest unexplained. A total of around 80,000 clones appear in this sample, about nine tenths of them only once. The leading ten clones occupy about 0.32% of the sample.

CDR1 and CDR2, per the germline V gene (reference sequence), are LNHDA and SQIVND. Relative to germline, V is missing 4 bases and J is missing 3 bases, with 5 bases of the junction outside any gene match. The CDR3 measures 14 amino acids from cysteine to phenylalanine. The entry retains the CDR3 DNA only, 42 bases that are in frame from base 1. The chain couples TRBV19 to TRBJ1-2; 7 bases in the middle match TRBD1. This sample comprised CD4+ or CD8+ T cells sorted from blood, obtained in a trial of the OX40 agonist ivuxolimab. This sequence originates from an adult with an advanced solid tumor such as melanoma, head and neck, liver or kidney cancer. CDR3 protein: CASSSDRVDYGYTF. The sequenced DNA is TGTGCCAGTAGTAGCGACAGGGTCGACTATGGCTACACCTTC.